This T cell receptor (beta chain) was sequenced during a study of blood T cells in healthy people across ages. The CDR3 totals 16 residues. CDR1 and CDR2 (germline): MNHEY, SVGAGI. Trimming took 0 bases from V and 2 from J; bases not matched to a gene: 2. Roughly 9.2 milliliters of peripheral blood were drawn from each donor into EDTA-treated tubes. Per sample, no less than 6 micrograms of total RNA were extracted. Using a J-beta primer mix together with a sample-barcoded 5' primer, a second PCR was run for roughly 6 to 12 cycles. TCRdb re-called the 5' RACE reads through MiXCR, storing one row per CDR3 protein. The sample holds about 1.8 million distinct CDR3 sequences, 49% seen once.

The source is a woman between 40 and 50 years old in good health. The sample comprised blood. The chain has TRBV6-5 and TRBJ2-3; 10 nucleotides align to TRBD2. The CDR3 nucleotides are TGTGCCAGCAGTTACTCTACTAGCGGGGCCACAGATACGCAGTATTTT. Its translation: CASSYSTSGATDTQYF.